The TCR beta chain described here comes from a study of blood T cell repertoires in COVID-19 (dated by TCRdb to the early 2020s). With regard to the full study: Collaborator samples came from the United States, Italy and Spain and covered acute and convalescent phases of COVID-19. The material from the prospective study consisted of cDNA or gDNA derived from T cells, B-cell-depleted T cells, or PBMCs. The dataset comprised deeply sampled blood TCRbeta repertoires from subjects exposed to, actively infected with, or recovered from COVID-19. A freely available public database, intended as a resource for researchers studying the immune response to SARS-CoV-2, is where the repertoires were released. The samples were drawn from two sources: the first 160 participants of the ongoing ImmuneRACE study, and fewer than 1,500 subjects contributed by 6 global collaborators. Sample metadata almost always included a de-identified subject ID, COVID-19 status, age in years and sex. Where available, HLA class I and class II types were obtained from metadata supplied by the sample provider rather than from assay-based typing.

A remark on this clone: Which antigen it targets is not known. One base away there is no much larger clone; base qualities are not given.

The collaborating institutions used their own protocols to collect whole blood in K2EDTA tubes. For TCRbeta analysis, collaborator samples were shipped as frozen whole blood, as isolated PBMCs, or as DNA extracted from either sample type. The CDR3 numbers 16 residues from cysteine through phenylalanine. Only CDR3 DNA remains: 48 bases, in frame from the first base. Between the V and J ends, shortened by 3 bases and 3 bases respectively, the junction contains 15 bases. Taken from the germline V gene, the CDR1 and CDR2 loops are SGDLS and YYNGEE. On the study overall, not on this receptor specifically: Clinical and demographic metadata were provided uncurated, with the amount varying by source and participant.

TCRbeta CDR3 regions were amplified from genomic DNA using the immunoSEQ Assay, a bias-controlled multiplex PCR. As for the original processing: The number of nucleated cells in each sample was estimated by amplification of reference gene primers within the assay. Sequence reads were collapsed and filtered to measure the absolute abundance of every unique TCRbeta CDR3 rearrangement. Productive Simpson clonality was computed per sample as the square root of Simpson's diversity index over productive rearrangements. TCRdb carries this immuneACCESS record with in-frame sequences only. Its versions omit some clonotypes, under half of them owing to an unresolved V gene in the studies checked, with the rest unexplained. The V and J calls and the clone size are those of that table, but D and trimming were determined from the DNA. In all, the sample holds 65,000 to 100,000 clones, and approximately 80% of those were seen once. The ten largest clones capture around 13% of the sample.

Input material: peripheral blood. The receptor was derived from a human donor in a cohort sampled during active COVID-19. Recombination joined TRBV9 with TRBJ2-2; the D segment could be TRBD2, given 6 matching bases. DNA sequence: TGTGCCAGCAGCGCTCGGTCGGGGGTCGACACCGGGGAGCTGTTTTTT. Its translation is CASSARSGVDTGELFF.